One and the same sample provided the 22 T cell receptor beta chains below, sequenced in a study of cytomegalovirus exposure and HLA in healthy donors. Clones were read by immunoSEQ multiplex PCR, and TCRdb kept only the in-frame ones, dropping some. The table includes 110,000 or so clones, around 85% detected once. The sequenced material came from PBMCs. These TCRs come from a young woman in good health and CMV-seronegative.

This chain connects TRBV6-5 to TRBJ2-5, with D perhaps TRBD2 (6 bases). The CDR3 consists of 15 residues. V lost 3 bases and J 1 base, leaving 12 bases between the germline ends. Looked up from germline, CDR1 is MNHEY and CDR2 is SVGAGI. The DNA of the CDR3 is TGTGCCAGCAGTTATTCGGGGGAGACCCAAGAGACCCAGTACTTC. Translating it yields CASSYSGETQETQYF.

This chain connects TRBV30 to TRBJ1-2; 11 bases line up with TRBD1. The V segment lost 4 bases and the J segment 8 bases; nucleotides outside the gene matches: 9. CDR1 and CDR2 (germline): GTSNPN, SVGIG (reference sequence). CDR3 length: 14 amino acids. DNA of the CDR3: TGTGCCTGGACCCGGACAGGGGGCCCTAGGGGCTACACCTTC. This encodes CAWTRTGGPRGYTF.

This clone is a singleton in its sample. V is TRBV7-8 and J is TRBJ1-2; 7 bases map to TRBD1. The germline V gene has CDR1 SGHVS and CDR2 FQNEAQ. Trimming at V came to 3 bases and at J to 6 bases, leaving 16 bases not matched to a gene. This CDR3 spans 17 amino acids. The CDR3, as DNA: TGTGCCAGCAGCTTTCAACCGCGACAGGGACGAATTAATGGCTACACCTTC. Protein sequence: CASSFQPRQGRINGYTF.

CDR3 sequence: CASSRAGLFTEAFF. CDR3 bases: TGCGCCAGCAGCAGAGCGGGACTTTTCACTGAAGCTTTCTTT. This sequence joins TRBV5-1 and TRBJ1-1; a possible D gene is TRBD1 (5 bases). Looked up from germline, CDR1 is SGHRS and CDR2 is YFSETQ. This CDR3 has 14 residues. The germline V and J ends were trimmed by 4 bases and 4 bases, with 14 bases remaining between them.

This chain uses TRBV6-1 with TRBJ2-3, with 8 positions matching TRBD2. CDR1 MNHNS and CDR2 SASEGT come from the germline V gene. The length of the CDR3 is 16 residues. With V trimmed by 3 bases and J by 8 bases, 13 bases remained unmatched. CDR3 in amino acids: CASSEGGGLTIGTQYF. For the CDR3, the DNA is TGTGCCAGCAGTGAGGGCGGGGGGCTGACGATCGGTACGCAGTATTTT.

This chain connects TRBV7-6 to TRBJ1-1; D is ambiguous. Looked up from germline, CDR1 is SGHVS and CDR2 is FNYEAQ. The germline V and J ends were trimmed by 1 base and 7 bases, with 13 bases remaining between them. The CDR3 contains 14 residues. CDR3 residues: CASSLVGQPGEAFF. CDR3 coding DNA: TGTGCCAGCAGCTTAGTTGGTCAGCCGGGTGAAGCTTTCTTT.

V gene TRBV5-1 combines with J gene TRBJ2-1, with 9 bases identical to TRBD1. With V trimmed by 1 base and J by 5 bases, 4 bases remained unmatched. The CDR3 runs to 15 residues. In germline, CDR1 is SGHRS, CDR2 YFSETQ. Here the CDR3 DNA reads TGCGCCAGCAGCTTGTACTGGGACAGGGACAATGAGCAGTTCTTC. Translating gives CASSLYWDRDNEQFF. Combining the CDR3 with reference TRBV5-1 and TRBJ2-1 gives the whole variable domain KAGVTQTPRYLIKTRGQQVTLSCSPISGHRSVSWYQQTPGQGLQFLFEYFSETQRNKGNFPGRFSGRQFSNSRSEMNVSTLELGDSALYLCASSLYWDRDNEQFFGPGTRLTVL.

This chain links TRBV13 with TRBJ1-1; unclear D gene. CDR3 length: 13 residues. The ends were cut back, 5 bases at V and 1 base at J, with 8 bases in the middle. Germline-derived CDR1 and CDR2 are PRHDT and FYEKMQ (reference sequence). CDR3 residues: CASSAHRNTEAFF. The CDR3 DNA follows: TGTGCCAGCAGCGCCCACAGGAACACTGAAGCTTTCTTT.

V and J are TRBV5-1 and TRBJ2-2; D is uncertain. Germline V gene sequence: CDR1 SGHRS, CDR2 YFSETQ. The germline V and J ends were trimmed by 4 bases and 3 bases, with 10 bases remaining between them. CDR3 length equals 14 residues. CDR3: CASSLGSDTGELFF. CDR3 DNA sequence: TGCGCCAGCAGCCTGGGCTCGGACACCGGGGAGCTGTTTTTT.

V and J are TRBV9 and TRBJ2-1; weak D call: TRBD1 (5 bases). Between the trimmed V and J ends, which lost 0 bases and 5 bases, there was a span of 12 bases. The germline V gene has CDR1 SGDLS and CDR2 YYNGEE. CDR3 length: 15 amino acids. CDR3 in amino acids: CASSVETEHDNEQFF. CDR3 nucleotides: TGTGCCAGCAGCGTAGAGACAGAACATGACAATGAGCAGTTCTTC.

J is TRBJ1-1 and V is TRBV29-1; D gene ambiguous. V lost 4 bases, J lost 6 bases, and 12 bases lay in between. Per the germline V gene, CDR1 is SQVTM and CDR2 is ANQGSEA. The CDR3 spans 12 residues. The CDR3 here is CSVGTIGAEAFF. CDR3 sequence (DNA): TGCAGCGTTGGCACCATCGGAGCTGAAGCTTTCTTT.

The table lists this clone with a count of one. The V and J genes are TRBV7-3 and TRBJ2-3; 7 bases are a match to TRBD2. Germline V gene sequence: CDR1 SGHTA, CDR2 FQGTGA. The CDR3 is 15 residues long. The V and J ends lost 1 base and 2 bases, in that order; junction bases with no gene match: 3. The CDR3 protein is CASSLSGTTTDTQYF. The CDR3 region has the DNA TGTGCCAGCAGCTTAAGCGGGACTACCACAGATACGCAGTATTTT.

The DNA of the CDR3 is TGCGCCAGCAGGCCGACTAGCGGGGGGGCCATTGAGCAGTTCTTC. Residues: CASRPTSGGAIEQFF. V and J are TRBV10-2 and TRBJ2-1; 14 nucleotides line up with TRBD2. The CDR3 has 15 residues. V lost 6 bases and J lost 9; bases outside the gene matches: 7. Germline lookup yields CDR1 WSHSY and CDR2 SAAADI.

The CDR3: CASSAGTGDYEQYF. In nucleotides, the CDR3 is TGTGCCAGCAGTGCCGGGACAGGGGACTACGAGCAGTACTTC. This chain uses TRBV7-9 with TRBJ2-7, with 10 bases fitting TRBD1. Germline loops: CDR1 SEHNR, CDR2 FQNEAQ (reference sequence). V lost 6 bases and J lost 3; bases outside the gene matches: 5. The CDR3 loop spans 14 amino acids.

This chain uses TRBV5-1 with TRBJ2-2; 7 positions agree with TRBD1. J gave up 6 bases and V 1 base, and 9 bases lay outside the gene matches. The CDR3 spans 16 residues. The germline CDR1 and CDR2 sequences are SGHRS and YFSETQ. Written as DNA, the CDR3 is TGCGCCAGCAGCTTGTATGGGACAGAAAGCGCCGGGGAGCTGTTTTTT. Its translation: CASSLYGTESAGELFF.

V gene TRBV6-5 combines with J gene TRBJ1-5; the match to TRBD1 covers 7 bases. Trimming took 4 bases from V and 3 from J; bases not matched to a gene: 6. The CDR3 is 15 amino acids. Per the germline V gene, CDR1 is MNHEY and CDR2 is SVGAGI. CDR3 residues: CASSSDRATNQPQHF. The DNA of the CDR3 is TGTGCCAGCAGTTCCGACAGGGCTACCAATCAGCCCCAGCATTTT.

The rearrangement uses TRBV6-1 and TRBJ1-1; no clear D gene. The V gene's germline CDR1 is MNHNS and CDR2 SASEGT. There are 15 residues in the CDR3. V lost 6 bases and J 1 base, leaving 15 bases between the germline ends. The CDR3 region is CASSRTEFGNTEAFF. The CDR3 DNA reads TGTGCCAGCAGCCGTACAGAGTTTGGGAACACTGAAGCTTTCTTT.

V and J are TRBV9 and TRBJ2-3, with 7 nucleotides matching TRBD2. V lost 4 bases, J lost 2 bases, and 13 bases stayed unmatched. CDR3 length equals 17 residues. CDR1 and CDR2 (germline): SGDLS, YYNGEE. CDR3 sequence reads: CASSIAQSGVVTDTQYF. DNA of the CDR3: TGTGCCAGCAGCATTGCCCAGAGCGGGGTAGTCACAGATACGCAGTATTTT. Using reference TRBV9 and TRBJ2-3 for the parts outside the CDR3, the full variable domain is DSGVTQTPKHLITATGQRVTLRCSPRSGDLSVYWYQQSLDQGLQFLIQYYNGEERAKGNILERFSAQQFPDLHSELNLSSLELGDSALYFCASSIAQSGVVTDTQYFGPGTRLTVL.

The V call is TRBV7-3, the J call TRBJ2-1; 7 nucleotides line up with TRBD2. There are 14 residues in the CDR3. Germline V gives CDR1 SGHTA, CDR2 FQGTGA. With V trimmed by 2 bases and J by 2 bases, 0 bases remained unmatched. The CDR3, as DNA: TGTGCCAGCAGCTTAGCGGGGGCCTACAATGAGCAGTTCTTC. Protein: CASSLAGAYNEQFF.

The genes are TRBV28 and TRBJ1-2; TRBD1 might be the D (5 bases). This CDR3 comprises 13 residues. From germline, CDR1 is MDHEN and CDR2 SYDVKM. V was shortened by 0 bases and J by 8 bases, with 10 bases between the two germline ends. The CDR3 nucleotides read TGTGCCAGCAGTTTATGGACAGCTTTGGGCTACACCTTC. Protein sequence: CASSLWTALGYTF.

The rearrangement links TRBV5-1 to TRBJ2-7; TRBD2 matches at 10 bases. CDR1 is SGHRS and CDR2 is YFSETQ in the germline V gene. J gave up 2 bases and V 7 bases, and 3 bases lay outside the gene matches. The CDR3 sequence is 13 residues long. The CDR3 protein is CASSSGGAYEQYF. The CDR3 DNA sequence: TGCGCCAGCTCGAGCGGGGGGGCCTACGAGCAGTACTTC. Based on the CDR3 plus reference TRBV5-1 and TRBJ2-7, the full variable domain is KAGVTQTPRYLIKTRGQQVTLSCSPISGHRSVSWYQQTPGQGLQFLFEYFSETQRNKGNFPGRFSGRQFSNSRSEMNVSTLELGDSALYLCASSSGGAYEQYFGPGTRLTVT.

V is TRBV7-9 and J is TRBJ2-7; TRBD1 agrees at 9 bases. This CDR3 is built from 19 residues. The germline V gene has CDR1 SEHNR and CDR2 FQNEAQ (reference sequence). V was clipped by 2 bases and J by 12 bases; unmatched bases: 26. The CDR3 DNA sequence: TGTGCCAGCAGCTTATTAATAGGATCGGAACAGGGGGCGAGGTATGGTATGTACTTC. Translation: CASSLLIGSEQGARYGMYF.